Following are 19 T cell receptor beta chains from one sample sequenced in a study of T-cell reconstitution after alpha-beta-depleted transplantation in children. Unique molecular identifiers were incorporated during preparation of the TCRbeta library. Each CDR3 protein gets one entry after TCRdb re-called the PCR reads with MiXCR. The table includes about 600,000 distinct CDR3 sequences, 23% detected once. The sequences come from PBMCs, mostly from graft donor cells, collected 360 days after TCRalphabeta/CD19-depleted stem cell transplant. The receptor set was obtained from a boy less than two years old who had a stem cell transplant for acute myeloid leukemia, so the T cells may come from the graft donor.

This clonotype appeared a few times. The chain has TRBV7-2 and TRBJ2-5, with no clear D. Trimming took off 1 base at V and 7 bases at J, with 19 bases between the two ends. Germline CDR1 SGHTA, CDR2 FQGNSA. The CDR3 consists of 16 residues. DNA of the CDR3: TGTGCCAGCAGCTTAGTATTTAGCAAGGATCCGGGGACCCAGTACTTC. It yields the protein CASSLVFSKDPGTQYF.

The J gene is TRBJ2-1, the V gene TRBV5-1, with 7 nucleotides matching TRBD2. The CDR3 runs to 17 residues. V trimming: 3 bases; J trimming: 5 bases; junction bases outside the gene matches: 14. Germline CDR1 is SGHRS and CDR2 is YFSETQ. The CDR3 is CASSSGGTSLTDNEQFF. The CDR3 DNA follows: TGCGCCAGCAGCTCCGGGGGGACTTCCCTGACTGACAATGAGCAGTTCTTC.

The gene calls are TRBV2 and TRBJ2-5; 7 bases are shared with TRBD1. Per germline, CDR1 SNHLY and CDR2 FYNNEI. This CDR3 is built from 13 residues. V dropped 2 bases and J dropped 4; count of bases not matched to a gene: 1. CDR3 DNA sequence: TGTGCCAGCAGTGAACACAGGGGAGAGACCCAGTACTTC. It is translated as CASSEHRGETQYF.

This clonotype was observed a few times. The gene calls are TRBV20-1 and TRBJ2-2; D tentatively fits TRBD1 or TRBD2 (5 bases each). Germline CDR1 DFQATT, CDR2 SNEGSKA (reference sequence). The CDR3 extends over 13 amino acids. Trimming removed 0 bases at V and 7 bases at J, with 9 bases between. The CDR3 is CSARDTGGGELFF. The CDR3 DNA follows: TGCAGTGCTAGAGACACAGGAGGCGGGGAGCTGTTTTTT.

The rearrangement links TRBV24-1 to TRBJ2-3; possibly TRBD2 for D (5 bases). The CDR3 has 14 amino acids. V was trimmed by 4 bases and J by 3 bases, leaving 10 bases between them. The germline V gene has CDR1 KGHDR and CDR2 SFDVKD. CDR3 sequence: CATSERTSTDTQYF. For the CDR3, the DNA is TGTGCCACCAGTGAACGGACTTCTACAGATACGCAGTATTTT.

This chain links TRBV12-3 or TRBV12-4 with TRBJ1-3; tentatively, D is TRBD1 (5 bases). This CDR3 spans 16 amino acids. V was pared by 2 bases and J by 4 bases, with 15 bases between. CDR3 region: CASSLPLERGGNTIYF. The DNA for the CDR3 is TGTGCCAGCAGTTTACCCCTCGAAAGGGGCGGAAACACCATATATTTT.

This clonotype was seen more than once but under ten times. The chain uses TRBV12-3 or TRBV12-4 and TRBJ1-2; D call uncertain. CDR3 length: 14 residues. V was trimmed by 4 bases and J by 4 bases, leaving 13 bases between them. In DNA, the CDR3 is TGTGCCAGCAGTTACACGACACCTGGCTATGGCTACACCTTC. It yields the protein CASSYTTPGYGYTF.

This clonotype has a single count. CDR3 amino acids: CIIQTSGPQETQYF. CDR3 DNA: TGCATTATCCAAACTAGCGGGCCCCAAGAGACCCAGTACTTC. The V and J genes are TRBV20-1 and TRBJ2-5; TRBD2 matches 9 bases. Germline lookup yields CDR1 DFQATT and CDR2 SNEGSKA (reference sequence). The CDR3 is made up of 14 amino acids.

This clonotype was seen more than once but under ten times. This sequence joins TRBV27 and TRBJ1-5; 9 bases are a match to TRBD1. Trimming took 1 base from V and 5 from J; bases not matched to a gene: 6. The CDR3 runs to 16 residues. Germline V lookup: CDR1 MNHEY, CDR2 SMNVEV (reference sequence). The CDR3 sequence: CASSLWGQGPDQPQHF. For the CDR3, the DNA is TGTGCCAGCAGTTTATGGGGACAGGGACCAGATCAGCCCCAGCATTTT.

The table lists this clonotype with a few counts. CDR3: CSAPGGGGAGETQYF. CDR3 DNA: TGCAGTGCTCCCGGAGGGGGCGGGGCGGGAGAGACCCAGTACTTC. The chain recombines TRBV20-1 with TRBJ2-5; D may be TRBD1 (7 bases). CDR1 is DFQATT and CDR2 is SNEGSKA in the germline V gene (reference sequence). The length of the CDR3 is 15 residues. V was clipped by 5 bases and J by 4 bases, with 20 bases between them.

The rearrangement links TRBV20-1 to TRBJ2-3; 14 bases fit TRBD2. Germline V lookup: CDR1 DFQATT, CDR2 SNEGSKA (reference sequence). The V gene end was trimmed by 3 bases and the J gene end by 8 bases; junction bases not matched to a gene: 4. This CDR3 region has 14 residues. The CDR3 sequence is CSARTSGGGFTQYF. CDR3 DNA: TGCAGTGCTAGGACTAGCGGGGGGGGCTTTACGCAGTATTTT.

The chain uses TRBV14 and TRBJ1-1; 9 bases fit TRBD1. Germline V gene sequence: CDR1 SGHDN, CDR2 FVKESK. Germline trimming cut 4 bases from V and 1 base from J; bases unmatched to any gene: 7. This CDR3 has 16 residues. The CDR3 DNA reads as TGTGCCAGCAGCCCCACAGGGGGCGCATGGAACACTGAAGCTTTCTTT. Its translation is CASSPTGGAWNTEAFF.

The genes are TRBV5-1 and TRBJ2-2, with D perhaps TRBD1 or TRBD2 (5 bases each). The CDR3 length is 16 residues. From germline, CDR1 is SGHRS and CDR2 YFSETQ. The V end lost 4 bases, the J end lost 0 bases, and 13 bases lay between the germline ends. The CDR3 loop reads CASSPGRFANTGELFF. CDR3 DNA: TGCGCCAGCAGCCCGGGGCGATTCGCGAACACCGGGGAGCTGTTTTTT.

The chain links TRBV10-1 to TRBJ2-3; 8 nucleotides line up with TRBD1. The length of the CDR3 is 17 residues. V was clipped by 2 bases and J by 5 bases; unmatched bases: 12. Germline V gene sequence: CDR1 WNHNN, CDR2 SYGVQD (reference sequence). The CDR3 DNA sequence: TGCGCCAGCAGTGAGAACTCCGGGACAGGCCTTGGAGATACGCAGTATTTT. This encodes CASSENSGTGLGDTQYF.

A single count supports this clonotype. The rearrangement joins TRBV6-1 to TRBJ1-5, with a weak D call TRBD1 (5 bases). Trimming took off 1 base at V and 12 bases at J, with 10 bases between the two ends. Looked up from germline, CDR1 is MNHNS and CDR2 is SASEGT. The CDR3 sequence is 12 residues long. The CDR3 DNA reads TGTGCCAGCAGTGAAGTTGAGGGGTTCCAGCATTTT. Protein product: CASSEVEGFQHF.

This clonotype has a handful of counts. The chain combines TRBV12-3 or TRBV12-4 with TRBJ2-3, with 7 positions matching TRBD2. J was trimmed by 2 bases and V by 7 bases; bases with no gene match: 6. This CDR3 has 14 residues. In DNA form, the CDR3 reads TGTGCCAGCATGGCGGGGGACTACACAGATACGCAGTATTTT. It specifies CASMAGDYTDTQYF.

Ten or more counts support this clonotype. The genes are TRBV28 and TRBJ2-3; D ambiguous. CDR1 and CDR2 (germline): MDHEN, SYDVKM. The germline V and J ends were trimmed by 3 bases and 6 bases, with 7 bases remaining between them. The CDR3 contains 12 residues. CDR3 residues: CASSLYEDTQYF. The CDR3 nucleotides read TGTGCCAGCAGTTTGTACGAGGATACGCAGTATTTT.

This chain connects TRBV12-3 or TRBV12-4 to TRBJ2-1; 9 bases align to TRBD2. The CDR3 contains 14 residues. Trimming cost V 7 bases and J 7 bases; bases outside gene matches: 8. The CDR3 region is CASKYSGGGNEQFF. The CDR3 DNA reads TGTGCCAGCAAATATAGCGGGGGAGGTAATGAGCAGTTCTTC.

The chain's CDR3 is CASSPPGLESSYEQYV. As DNA, the CDR3 is TGTGCCAGCAGCCCTCCGGGACTGGAAAGCTCCTACGAGCAGTACGTC. The rearrangement uses TRBV28 and TRBJ2-7, with D perhaps matching TRBD2 (6 bases). V lost 6 bases, J lost 0 bases, and 18 bases lay in between. The CDR3 sequence is 16 residues long. Germline CDR1 reads MDHEN; CDR2 reads SYDVKM.